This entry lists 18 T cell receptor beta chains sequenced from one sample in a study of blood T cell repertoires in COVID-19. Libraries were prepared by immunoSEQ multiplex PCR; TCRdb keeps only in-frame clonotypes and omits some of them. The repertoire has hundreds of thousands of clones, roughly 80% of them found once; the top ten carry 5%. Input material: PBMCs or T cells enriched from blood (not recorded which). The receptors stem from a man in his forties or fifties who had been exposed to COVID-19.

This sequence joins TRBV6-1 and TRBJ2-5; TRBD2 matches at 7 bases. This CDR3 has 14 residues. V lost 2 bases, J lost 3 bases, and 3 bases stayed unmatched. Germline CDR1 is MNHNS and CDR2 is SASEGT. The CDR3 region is CASSEFGGEETQYF. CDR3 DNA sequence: TGTGCCAGCAGTGAATTTGGGGGGGAAGAGACCCAGTACTTC.

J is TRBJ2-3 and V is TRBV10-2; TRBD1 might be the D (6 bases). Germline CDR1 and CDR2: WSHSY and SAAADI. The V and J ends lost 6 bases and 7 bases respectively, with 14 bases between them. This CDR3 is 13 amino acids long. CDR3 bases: TGCGCCAGCAGATACAGGGAATTGAATACGCAGTATTTT. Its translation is CASRYRELNTQYF.

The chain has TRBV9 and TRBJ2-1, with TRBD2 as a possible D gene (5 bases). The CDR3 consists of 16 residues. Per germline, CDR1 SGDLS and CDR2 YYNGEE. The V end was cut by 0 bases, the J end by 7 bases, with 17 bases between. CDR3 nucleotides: TGTGCCAGCAGCGTAGGTCCTACGCTTCGAGGGAATGAGCAGTTCTTC. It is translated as CASSVGPTLRGNEQFF.

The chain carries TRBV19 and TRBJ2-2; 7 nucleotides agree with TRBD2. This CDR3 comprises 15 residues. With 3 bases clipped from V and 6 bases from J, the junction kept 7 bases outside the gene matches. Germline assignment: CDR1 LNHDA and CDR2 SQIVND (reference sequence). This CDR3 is CASSIGGRLAGELFF. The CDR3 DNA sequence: TGTGCCAGTAGTATCGGCGGGAGACTCGCCGGGGAGCTGTTTTTT.

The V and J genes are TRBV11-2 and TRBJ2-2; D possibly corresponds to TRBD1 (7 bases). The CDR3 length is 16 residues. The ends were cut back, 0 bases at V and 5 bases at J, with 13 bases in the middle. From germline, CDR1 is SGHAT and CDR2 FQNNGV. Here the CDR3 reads CASSLDAAGGTGELFF. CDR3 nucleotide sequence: TGTGCCAGCAGCTTAGATGCGGCAGGGGGGACCGGGGAGCTGTTTTTT.

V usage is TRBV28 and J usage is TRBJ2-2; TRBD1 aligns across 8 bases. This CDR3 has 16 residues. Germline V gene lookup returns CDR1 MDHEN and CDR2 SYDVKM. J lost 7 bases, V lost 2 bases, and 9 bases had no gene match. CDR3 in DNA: TGTGCCAGCAGTTTACCCTCCGACAGGGGAGGCGGGGAGCTGTTTTTT. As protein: CASSLPSDRGGGELFF.

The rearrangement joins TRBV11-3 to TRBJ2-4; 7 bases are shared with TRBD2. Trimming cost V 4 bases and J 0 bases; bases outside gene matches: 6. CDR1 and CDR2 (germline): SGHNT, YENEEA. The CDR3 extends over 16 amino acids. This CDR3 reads CASSSQTSLAKNIQYF. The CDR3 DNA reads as TGTGCCAGCAGCTCCCAGACTAGCCTAGCCAAAAACATTCAGTACTTC.

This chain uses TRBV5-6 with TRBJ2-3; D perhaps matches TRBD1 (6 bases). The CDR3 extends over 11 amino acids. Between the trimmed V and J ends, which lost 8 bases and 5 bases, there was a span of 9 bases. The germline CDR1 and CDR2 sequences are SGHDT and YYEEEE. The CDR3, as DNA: TGTGCCAGTACCAGGGGAGATACGCAGTATTTT. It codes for CASTRGDTQYF.

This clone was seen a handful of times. Written as DNA, the CDR3 is TGTGCCAGCCGGGGGGCGGCGGGGGCGACCCAGTACTTC. Translating it yields CASRGAAGATQYF. The chain joins TRBV9 to TRBJ2-5; possible D gene TRBD2, 7 bases. This CDR3 is 13 amino acids long. V was shortened by 7 bases and J by 7 bases, with 17 bases between the two germline ends. Germline lookup yields CDR1 SGDLS and CDR2 YYNGEE.

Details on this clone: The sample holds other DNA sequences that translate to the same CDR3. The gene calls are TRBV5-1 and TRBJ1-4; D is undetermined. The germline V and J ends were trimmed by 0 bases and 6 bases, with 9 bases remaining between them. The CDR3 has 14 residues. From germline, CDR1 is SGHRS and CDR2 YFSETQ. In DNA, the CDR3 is TGCGCCAGCAGCTTGGCCGGTGGTGATGAAAAACTGTTTTTT. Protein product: CASSLAGGDEKLFF.

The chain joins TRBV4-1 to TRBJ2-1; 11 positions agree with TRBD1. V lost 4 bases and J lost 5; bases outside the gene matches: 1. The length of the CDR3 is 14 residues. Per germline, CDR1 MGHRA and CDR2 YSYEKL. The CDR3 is CASSLGQGDNEQFF. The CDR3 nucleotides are TGCGCCAGCAGCCTGGGACAGGGGGACAATGAGCAGTTCTTC.

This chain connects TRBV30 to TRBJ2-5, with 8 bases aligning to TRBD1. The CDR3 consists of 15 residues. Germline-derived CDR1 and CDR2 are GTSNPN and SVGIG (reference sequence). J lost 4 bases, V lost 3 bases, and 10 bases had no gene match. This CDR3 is CAWSLRGRGRETQYF. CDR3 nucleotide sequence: TGTGCCTGGAGCCTCAGGGGCAGGGGGCGAGAGACCCAGTACTTC. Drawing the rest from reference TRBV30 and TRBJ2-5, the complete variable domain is SQTIHQWPATLVQPVGSPLSLECTVEGTSNPNLYWYRQAAGRGLQLLFYSVGIGQISSEVPQNLSASRPQDRQFILSSKKLLLSDSGFYLCAWSLRGRGRETQYFGPGTRLLVL.

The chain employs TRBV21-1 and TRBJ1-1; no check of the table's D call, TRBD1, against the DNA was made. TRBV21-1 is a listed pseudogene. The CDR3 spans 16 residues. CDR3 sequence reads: CASSREKGAMNTEAFF. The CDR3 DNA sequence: TGTGCCAGCAGCCGGGAAAAGGGGGCGATGAACACTGAAGCTTTCTTT.

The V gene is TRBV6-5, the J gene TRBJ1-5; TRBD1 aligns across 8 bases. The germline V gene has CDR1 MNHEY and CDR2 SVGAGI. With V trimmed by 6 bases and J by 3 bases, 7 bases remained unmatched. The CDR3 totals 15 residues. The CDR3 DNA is TGTGCCAGCAGGGAGGACAGGGCTCACAATCAGCCCCAGCATTTT. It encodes CASREDRAHNQPQHF.

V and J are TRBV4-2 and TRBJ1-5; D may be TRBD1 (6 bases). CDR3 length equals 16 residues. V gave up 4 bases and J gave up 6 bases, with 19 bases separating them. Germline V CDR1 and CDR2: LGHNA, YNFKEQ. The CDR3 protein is CASSPRQDDWGQPQHF. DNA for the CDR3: TGTGCCAGCAGCCCCCGACAGGACGACTGGGGTCAGCCCCAGCATTTT.

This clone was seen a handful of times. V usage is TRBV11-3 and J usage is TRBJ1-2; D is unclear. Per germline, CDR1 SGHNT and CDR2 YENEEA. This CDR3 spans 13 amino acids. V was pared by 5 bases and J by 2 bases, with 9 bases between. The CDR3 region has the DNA TGTGCCAGCAGCCCGGGGAACAACTATGGCTACACCTTC. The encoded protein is CASSPGNNYGYTF. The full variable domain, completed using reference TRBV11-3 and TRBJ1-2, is EAGVVQSPRYKIIEKKQPVAFWCNPISGHNTLYWYLQNLGQGPELLIRYENEEAVDDSQLPKDRFSAERLKGVDSTLKIQPAELGDSAVYLCASSPGNNYGYTFGSGTRLTVV.

The DNA for the CDR3 is TGTGCCAGTAGTATCCCCTCTTACGGGACTAGTTTCTACGAGCAGTACTTC. Translating it yields CASSIPSYGTSFYEQYF. V and J are TRBV19 and TRBJ2-7; 8 positions match TRBD2. The V segment lost 3 bases and the J segment 3 bases; nucleotides outside the gene matches: 13. The length of the CDR3 is 17 residues. CDR1 LNHDA and CDR2 SQIVND come from the germline V gene (reference sequence).

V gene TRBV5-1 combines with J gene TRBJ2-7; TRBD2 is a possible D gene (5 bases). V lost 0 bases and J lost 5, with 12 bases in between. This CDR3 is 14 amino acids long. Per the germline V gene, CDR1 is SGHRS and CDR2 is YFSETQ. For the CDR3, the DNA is TGCGCCAGCAGCTTGGCAGCTAGCCGTGACGAGCAGTACTTC. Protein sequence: CASSLAASRDEQYF. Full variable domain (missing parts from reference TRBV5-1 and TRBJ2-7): KAGVTQTPRYLIKTRGQQVTLSCSPISGHRSVSWYQQTPGQGLQFLFEYFSETQRNKGNFPGRFSGRQFSNSRSEMNVSTLELGDSALYLCASSLAASRDEQYFGPGTRLTVT.